The clone carrying this T cell receptor beta chain was detected only a few times. A single record per CDR3 protein comes from TCRdb applying MiXCR to the 5' RACE reads. Altogether roughly 610,000 distinct CDR3 sequences are present, about 18% being singletons, with the ten largest covering 8.1%. The sample originates from a study of T-cell memory formation after mild COVID-19. V was pared by 2 bases and J by 5 bases, with 13 bases between. Germline assignment: CDR1 DFQATT and CDR2 SNEGSKA (reference sequence). The CDR3 covers 14 residues. V is TRBV20-1 and J is TRBJ2-4; D uncertain. The sequenced material came from PBMCs or a T cell subset sorted from them (not recorded which). The sequence derives from an adult woman who had mild COVID-19 (a few samples of this study predate the infection). Cell type and time point are not known. The CDR3 is CSARFPVVENIQYF. The CDR3 DNA is TGCAGTGCTAGATTCCCTGTGGTGGAAAACATTCAGTACTTC.